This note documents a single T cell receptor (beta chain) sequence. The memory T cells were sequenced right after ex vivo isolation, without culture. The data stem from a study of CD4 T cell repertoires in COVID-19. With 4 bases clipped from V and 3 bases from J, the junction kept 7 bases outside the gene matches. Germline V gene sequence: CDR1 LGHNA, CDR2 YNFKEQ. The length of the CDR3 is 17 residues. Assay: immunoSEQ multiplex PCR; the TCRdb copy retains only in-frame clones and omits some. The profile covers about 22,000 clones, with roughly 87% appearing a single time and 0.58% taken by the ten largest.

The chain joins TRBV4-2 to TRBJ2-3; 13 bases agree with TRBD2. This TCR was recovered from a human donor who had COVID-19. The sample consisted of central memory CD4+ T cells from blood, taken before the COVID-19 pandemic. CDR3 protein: CASSRRLAGGRTDTQYF. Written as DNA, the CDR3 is TGTGCCAGCAGCCGGAGACTAGCGGGGGGCCGGACAGATACGCAGTATTTT.